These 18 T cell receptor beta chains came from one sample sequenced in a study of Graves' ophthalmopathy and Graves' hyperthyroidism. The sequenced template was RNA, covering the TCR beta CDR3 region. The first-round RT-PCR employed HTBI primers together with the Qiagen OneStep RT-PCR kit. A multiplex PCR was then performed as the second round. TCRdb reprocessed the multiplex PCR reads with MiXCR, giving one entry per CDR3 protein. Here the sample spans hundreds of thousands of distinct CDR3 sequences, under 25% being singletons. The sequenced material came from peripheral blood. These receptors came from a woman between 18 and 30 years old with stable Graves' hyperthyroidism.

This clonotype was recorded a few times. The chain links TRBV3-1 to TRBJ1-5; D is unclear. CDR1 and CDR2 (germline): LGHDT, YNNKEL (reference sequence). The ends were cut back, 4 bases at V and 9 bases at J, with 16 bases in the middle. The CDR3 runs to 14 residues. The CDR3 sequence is CASSPDNGVWPQHF. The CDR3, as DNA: TGTGCCAGCAGCCCGGATAATGGGGTTTGGCCCCAGCATTTT.

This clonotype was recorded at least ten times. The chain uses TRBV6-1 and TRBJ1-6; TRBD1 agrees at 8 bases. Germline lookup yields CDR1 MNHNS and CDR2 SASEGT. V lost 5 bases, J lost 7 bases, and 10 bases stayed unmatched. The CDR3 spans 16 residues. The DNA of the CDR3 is TGTGCCAGCAGTCGCCGACTGGGACAGGAAAATTCACCCCTCCACTTT. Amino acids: CASSRRLGQENSPLHF.

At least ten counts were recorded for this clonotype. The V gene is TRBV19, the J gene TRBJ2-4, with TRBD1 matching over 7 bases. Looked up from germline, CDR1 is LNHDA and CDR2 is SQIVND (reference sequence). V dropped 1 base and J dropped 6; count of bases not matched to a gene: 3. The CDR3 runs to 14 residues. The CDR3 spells CASSIGWDRNIQYF. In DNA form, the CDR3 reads TGTGCCAGTAGTATAGGCTGGGACAGAAACATTCAGTACTTC. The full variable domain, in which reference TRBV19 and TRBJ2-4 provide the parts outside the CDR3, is DGGITQSPKYLFRKEGQNVTLSCEQNLNHDAMYWYRQDPGQGLRLIYYSQIVNDFQKGDIAEGYSVSREKKESFPLTVTSAQKNPTAFYLCASSIGWDRNIQYFGAGTRLSVL.

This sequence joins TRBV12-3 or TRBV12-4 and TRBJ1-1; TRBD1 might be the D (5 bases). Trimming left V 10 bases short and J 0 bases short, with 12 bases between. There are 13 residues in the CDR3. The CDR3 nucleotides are TGTGCCATCTCGGGGCTGATGAACACTGAAGCTTTCTTT. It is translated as CAISGLMNTEAFF.

The CDR3 loop reads CASSFSYMGASRTEAFF. The CDR3 DNA reads as TGTGCCAGCAGTTTCAGTTATATGGGGGCGAGTAGGACTGAAGCTTTCTTT. The rearrangement uses TRBV12-3 or TRBV12-4 and TRBJ1-1, with D possibly matching TRBD1 (6 bases). V gave up 3 bases and J gave up 5 bases, with 22 bases separating them. The length of the CDR3 is 17 residues.

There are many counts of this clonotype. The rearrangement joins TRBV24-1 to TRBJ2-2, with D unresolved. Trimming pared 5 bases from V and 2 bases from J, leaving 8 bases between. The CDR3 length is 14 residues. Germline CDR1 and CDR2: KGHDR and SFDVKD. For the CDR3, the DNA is TGTGCCACCAGTGTTCGGCATAACACCGGGGAGCTGTTTTTT. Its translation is CATSVRHNTGELFF.

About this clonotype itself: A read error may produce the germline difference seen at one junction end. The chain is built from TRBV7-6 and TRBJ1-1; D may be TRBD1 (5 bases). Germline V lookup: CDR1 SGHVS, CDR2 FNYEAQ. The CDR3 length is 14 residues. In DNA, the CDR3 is TGTGCCAGCAGCTTAGAATACAGGAACACCGAAGCTTTCTTT. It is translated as CASSLEYRNTEAFF.

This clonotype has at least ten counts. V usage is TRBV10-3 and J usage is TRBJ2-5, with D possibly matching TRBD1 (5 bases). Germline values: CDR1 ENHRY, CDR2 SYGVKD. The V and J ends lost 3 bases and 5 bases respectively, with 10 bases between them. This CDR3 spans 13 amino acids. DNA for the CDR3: TGTGCCATCAGTGACGGGTCAGGGGAGACCCAGTACTTC. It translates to CAISDGSGETQYF.

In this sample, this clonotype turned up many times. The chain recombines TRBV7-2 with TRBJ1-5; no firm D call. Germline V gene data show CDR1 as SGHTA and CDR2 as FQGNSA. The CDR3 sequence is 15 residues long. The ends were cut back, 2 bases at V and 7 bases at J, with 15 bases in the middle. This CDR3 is CASSLNGLGGQPQHF. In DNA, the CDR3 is TGTGCCAGCAGCTTAAATGGACTCGGTGGACAGCCCCAGCATTTT.

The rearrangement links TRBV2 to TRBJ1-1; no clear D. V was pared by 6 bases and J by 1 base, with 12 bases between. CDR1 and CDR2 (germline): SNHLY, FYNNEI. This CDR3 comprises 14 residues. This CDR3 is CASSNPGGNTEAFF. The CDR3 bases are TGTGCCAGCAGCAACCCCGGAGGGAACACTGAAGCTTTCTTT.

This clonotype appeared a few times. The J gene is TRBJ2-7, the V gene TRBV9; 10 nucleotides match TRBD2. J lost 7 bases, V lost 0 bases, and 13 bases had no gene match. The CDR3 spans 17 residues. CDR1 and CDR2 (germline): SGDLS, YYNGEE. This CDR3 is CASSVGGLAGVLGEQYF. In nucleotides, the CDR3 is TGTGCCAGCAGCGTAGGGGGGCTAGCGGGAGTATTGGGGGAGCAGTACTTC.

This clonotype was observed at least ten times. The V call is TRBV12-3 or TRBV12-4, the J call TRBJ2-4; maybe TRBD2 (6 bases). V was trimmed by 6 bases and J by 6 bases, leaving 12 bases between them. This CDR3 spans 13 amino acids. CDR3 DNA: TGTGCCAGCAGACCCGGAGGGCCAAACATTCAGTACTTC. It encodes CASRPGGPNIQYF.

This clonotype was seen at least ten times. CDR3 in DNA: TGTGCCACCAGACAAGGGGGGACGGAGACCCAGTACTTC. Amino acids: CATRQGGTETQYF. The V and J genes are TRBV24-1 and TRBJ2-5; D could derive from TRBD1 or TRBD2 (6 bases each). CDR1 KGHDR and CDR2 SFDVKD come from the germline V gene. The CDR3 covers 13 residues. V lost 7 bases and J lost 5, with 13 bases in between.

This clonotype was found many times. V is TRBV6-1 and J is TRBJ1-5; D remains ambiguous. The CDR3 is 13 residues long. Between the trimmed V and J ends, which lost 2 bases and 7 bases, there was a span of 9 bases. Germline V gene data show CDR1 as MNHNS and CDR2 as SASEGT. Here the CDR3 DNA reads TGTGCCAGCAGTGAAATTTCGGGACAGCCCCAGCATTTT. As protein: CASSEISGQPQHF.

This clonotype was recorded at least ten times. CDR3 nucleotide sequence: TGTGCCAGCAGCTTTTCAGGGGCGACCTACGAGCAGTACTTC. Translation: CASSFSGATYEQYF. The chain recombines TRBV7-2 with TRBJ2-7; a weak D match, TRBD1 (6 bases). Trimming removed 3 bases at V and 2 bases at J, with 11 bases between. Germline V gene lookup returns CDR1 SGHTA and CDR2 FQGNSA. There are 14 residues in the CDR3.

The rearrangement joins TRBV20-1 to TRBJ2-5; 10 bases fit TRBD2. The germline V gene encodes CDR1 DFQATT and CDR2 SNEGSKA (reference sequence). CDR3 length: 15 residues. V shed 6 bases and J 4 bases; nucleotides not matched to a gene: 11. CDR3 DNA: TGCAGTGCAAGGGTTAGCGGGAGGTTGAGAGAGACCCAGTACTTC. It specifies CSARVSGRLRETQYF.

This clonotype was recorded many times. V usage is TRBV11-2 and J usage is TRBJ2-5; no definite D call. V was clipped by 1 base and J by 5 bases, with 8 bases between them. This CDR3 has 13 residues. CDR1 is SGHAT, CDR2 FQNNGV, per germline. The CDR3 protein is CASSLVSLETQYF. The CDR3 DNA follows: TGTGCCAGCAGCTTAGTTAGCCTGGAGACCCAGTACTTC.

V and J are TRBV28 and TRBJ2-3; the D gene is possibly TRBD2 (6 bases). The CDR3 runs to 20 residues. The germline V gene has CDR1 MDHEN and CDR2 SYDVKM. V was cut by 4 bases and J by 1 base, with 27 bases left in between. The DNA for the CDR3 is TGTGCCAGCAGTTCGGGAACTCAAGCCCCAGGGAGGCTAGGCACAGATACGCAGTATTTT. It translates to CASSSGTQAPGRLGTDTQYF.